Given below is one TCR beta chain in context. In the original processing: For nucleated cells, counts were estimated from reference gene primer amplification. The method was immunoSEQ multiplex PCR; TCRdb's version includes in-frame clones alone and lacks a portion of them. D and trimming were read from the DNA, whereas the V and J calls and clone size are those reported in that table. The sample records under 300,000 clones, more than 80% being singletons. The data originate from a study of blood T cell repertoires in COVID-19. Study as a whole: Acute and convalescent COVID-19 samples came from the United States, Italy and Spain. PBMCs, B-cell-depleted T cells, or T cells were the source of the cDNA or gDNA that made up the material.

CDR1 and CDR2 (germline): LNHDA, SQIVND (reference sequence). This CDR3 region has 14 residues. Trimming took off 4 bases at V and 7 bases at J, with 16 bases between the two ends. The sequencing input was peripheral blood. J is TRBJ2-5 and V is TRBV19; D perhaps matches TRBD2 (6 bases). This TCR was recovered from a woman between 40 and 55 years old with acute or convalescent COVID-19. The CDR3 DNA reads as TGTGCCAGTAGTAGCGGGGTGCTCAAGAGGACCCAGTACTTC. Protein sequence: CASSSGVLKRTQYF.